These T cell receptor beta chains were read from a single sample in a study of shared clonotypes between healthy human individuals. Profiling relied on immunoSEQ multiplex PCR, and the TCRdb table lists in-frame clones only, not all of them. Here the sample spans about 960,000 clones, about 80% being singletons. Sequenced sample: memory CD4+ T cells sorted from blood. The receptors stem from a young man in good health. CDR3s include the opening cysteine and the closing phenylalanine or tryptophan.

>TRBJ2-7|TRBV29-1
CSVPGTGTEQYF
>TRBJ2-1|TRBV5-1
CASSLSAGSSYNEQFF
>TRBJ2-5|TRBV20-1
CSAGHQETQYF
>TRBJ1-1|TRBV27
CASSAVVNTEAFF
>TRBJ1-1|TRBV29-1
CSVEGGAFF
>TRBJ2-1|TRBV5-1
CASSSLLAPEQFF
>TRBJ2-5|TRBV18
CASSPRSKEGETQYF
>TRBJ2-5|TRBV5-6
CASSSSGEKQETQYF
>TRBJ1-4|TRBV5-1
CASSLGTGPNEKLFF
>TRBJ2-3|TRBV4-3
CASSQDRGAGGGTDTQYF
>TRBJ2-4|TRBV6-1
CAIKAPGEGKNIQYF
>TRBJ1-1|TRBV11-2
CASSSKNRGTEAFF
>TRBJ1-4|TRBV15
CATSRGDYDEKLFF
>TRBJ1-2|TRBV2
CASRTDSSSYGYTF
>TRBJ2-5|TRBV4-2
CASSQETVLDRGEETQYF
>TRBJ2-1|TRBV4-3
CASSPGYYNEQFF
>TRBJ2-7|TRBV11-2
CASSLVGGYEQYF
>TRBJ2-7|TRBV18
CASSQGPTYEQYF
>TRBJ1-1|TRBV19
CASSTDSGVAEAFF
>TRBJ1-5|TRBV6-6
CASSWDNQPQHF
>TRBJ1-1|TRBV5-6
CASSRMTGQTEAFF
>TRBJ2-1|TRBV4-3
CASSQEGLVSNEQFF
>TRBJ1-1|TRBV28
CASSLRRAEAFF
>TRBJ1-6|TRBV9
CASSETGSNSPLHF
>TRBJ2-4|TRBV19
CASSDRLGAKNIQYF
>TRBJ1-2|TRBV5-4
CASSLQVTGYYGYTF
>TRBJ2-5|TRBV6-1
CASSEDRGFQETQYF
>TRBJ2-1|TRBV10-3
CAISESGGSGSSYNEQFF
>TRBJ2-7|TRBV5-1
CASSLEGGQDEQYF
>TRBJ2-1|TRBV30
CAWRTYNEQFF
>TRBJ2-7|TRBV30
CAWRPWASPEQYF
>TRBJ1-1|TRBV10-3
CAINGGSENTEAFF
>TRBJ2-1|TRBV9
CASGRAPGTSGINEQFF
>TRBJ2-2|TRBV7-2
CASSLSGAKNTGELFF
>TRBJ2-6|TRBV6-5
CASKYHNSGANVLTF
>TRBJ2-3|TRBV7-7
CASSKAGTSGTDTQYF
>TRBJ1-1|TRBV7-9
CASSLEGQNTEAFF
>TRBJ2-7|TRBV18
CASSAGSLEQYF
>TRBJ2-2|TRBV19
CATTGSTGELFF
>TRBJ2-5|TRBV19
CASSSPFGGETQYF
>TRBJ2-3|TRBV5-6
CASSVSGRATDTQYF
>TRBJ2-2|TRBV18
CASSPPGLATTGELFF